Each of the 27 T cell receptor beta chains below was sequenced from the same sample in a study of cytomegalovirus exposure and HLA in healthy donors. A multiplex PCR was run with 60 Vbeta primers and 13 Jbeta primers. Profiled with immunoSEQ multiplex PCR; TCRdb holds only in-frame clones, not every one. The sample holds 100,000 to 150,000 clones, approximately 77% seen once. Sequences were obtained from PBMCs. The receptor set was obtained from a woman between 35 and 50 years old in good health and CMV-seronegative.

The chain joins TRBV5-6 to TRBJ1-5; no definite D call. V lost 0 bases and J 0 bases, leaving 4 bases between the germline ends. The CDR3 is made up of 14 amino acids. The V gene's germline CDR1 is SGHDT and CDR2 YYEEEE. Written as DNA, the CDR3 is TGTGCCAGCAGCTTGGCCTCTAGCAATCAGCCCCAGCATTTT. Encoded protein: CASSLASSNQPQHF.

The rearrangement uses TRBV27 and TRBJ1-1; D is ambiguous. V shed 4 bases and J shed 0 bases, with 12 bases lying between them. Germline V gene data show CDR1 as MNHEY and CDR2 as SMNVEV (reference sequence). This CDR3 spans 15 amino acids. The CDR3 protein is CASSSDRGLNTEAFF. The CDR3 nucleotides read TGTGCCAGCAGTTCGGATCGGGGTTTGAACACTGAAGCTTTCTTT.

The chain couples TRBV6-6 to TRBJ1-4; 8 bases agree with TRBD1. CDR1 MNHNY and CDR2 SVGAGI come from the germline V gene (reference sequence). CDR3 size: 14 residues. The junction had 6 bases not matched to a gene; V was cut back by 7 bases and J by 5 bases. CDR3: CASIRGQVNEKLFF. CDR3 nucleotide sequence: TGTGCCAGCATCAGGGGACAGGTGAATGAAAAACTGTTTTTT.

This clone was detected once. This rearrangement joins TRBV6-4 to TRBJ2-2; 7 bases agree with TRBD2. Trimming took 5 bases from V and 8 from J; bases not matched to a gene: 11. Germline-derived CDR1 and CDR2 are MRHNA and SNTAGT. The CDR3 length is 15 residues. CDR3: CASSSSGDLRGELFF. The CDR3 DNA reads TGTGCCAGCAGTTCCAGCGGGGATTTGAGGGGGGAGCTGTTTTTT.

The chain carries TRBV4-1 and TRBJ2-3; 7 bases are shared with TRBD1. The V and J ends lost 2 bases and 14 bases, in that order; junction bases with no gene match: 13. Germline V gene sequence: CDR1 MGHRA, CDR2 YSYEKL. The CDR3 has 14 residues. In DNA form, the CDR3 reads TGCGCCAGCAGCCAAAATATGGACAGGCCCGTGCCGTATTTT. Protein sequence: CASSQNMDRPVPYF.

This clone was detected only once. The rearrangement joins TRBV4-1 to TRBJ2-7, with D maybe TRBD1 (6 bases). Trimming took off 0 bases at V and 4 bases at J, with 10 bases between the two ends. The CDR3 runs 14 residues. Germline V lookup: CDR1 MGHRA, CDR2 YSYEKL. CDR3: CASSQDMQGYEQYF. CDR3 sequence (DNA): TGCGCCAGCAGCCAAGATATGCAGGGGTACGAGCAGTACTTC.

The chain joins TRBV15 to TRBJ1-2; the D gene is possibly TRBD1 (6 bases). V shed 0 bases and J shed 0 bases, with 14 bases lying between them. Germline V lookup: CDR1 LNHNV, CDR2 YYDKDF (reference sequence). This CDR3 comprises 17 residues. The CDR3 nucleotides read TGTGCCACCAGCAGAGATTTGATGGACAGAACTAACTATGGCTACACCTTC. This sequence encodes CATSRDLMDRTNYGYTF.

The chain uses TRBV28 and TRBJ1-2; the D gene is possibly TRBD1 (5 bases). The CDR3 runs 14 residues. Germline V gene lookup returns CDR1 MDHEN and CDR2 SYDVKM. Trimming shortened V by 4 bases and J by 2 bases, and 11 bases separated the two germline ends. The CDR3 spells CASSSTGRNYGYTF. CDR3 DNA sequence: TGTGCCAGCAGTTCAACAGGACGGAACTATGGCTACACCTTC.

This chain links TRBV28 with TRBJ1-4; weak D call: TRBD1 (6 bases). The CDR3 totals 14 residues. The V gene's germline CDR1 is MDHEN and CDR2 SYDVKM. V was shortened by 0 bases and J by 7 bases, with 9 bases between the two germline ends. CDR3 protein: CASSLWGAGEKLFF. Written as DNA, the CDR3 is TGTGCCAGCAGTTTATGGGGGGCGGGTGAAAAACTGTTTTTT.

The rearrangement uses TRBV5-1 and TRBJ2-5, with 8 bases that match TRBD1. The CDR3 extends over 15 amino acids. Germline V lookup: CDR1 SGHRS, CDR2 YFSETQ. V lost 4 bases and J lost 5; bases outside the gene matches: 10. The CDR3 region has the DNA TGCGCCAGCAGCCTAGGACAGGGTTTGGGGGAGACCCAGTACTTC. It yields the protein CASSLGQGLGETQYF. The full variable domain, with the rest looked up from reference TRBV5-1 and TRBJ2-5, is KAGVTQTPRYLIKTRGQQVTLSCSPISGHRSVSWYQQTPGQGLQFLFEYFSETQRNKGNFPGRFSGRQFSNSRSEMNVSTLELGDSALYLCASSLGQGLGETQYFGPGTRLLVL.

The rearrangement uses TRBV10-3 and TRBJ1-4, with D tentatively TRBD1 (6 bases). Trimming stripped 10 bases from V and 0 bases from J, with 15 bases between. CDR3 size: 15 residues. CDR1 and CDR2 from the germline V gene are ENHRY and SYGVKD. CDR3 DNA sequence: TGTGCCAGCAGGGACAAAATCTCAACTAATGAAAAACTGTTTTTT. Protein product: CASRDKISTNEKLFF.

The chain combines TRBV4-1 with TRBJ1-4; 9 positions match TRBD1. Unmatched junction bases numbered 6, after V lost 3 bases and J lost 4 bases. The CDR3 length is 16 residues. The germline V gene has CDR1 MGHRA and CDR2 YSYEKL. CDR3 sequence: CASSQQPGQGNEKLFF. The DNA for the CDR3 is TGCGCCAGCAGCCAGCAACCGGGACAGGGTAATGAAAAACTGTTTTTT.

This rearrangement joins TRBV7-8 to TRBJ1-3, with 10 bases identical to TRBD1. The CDR3 totals 18 residues. Losses at the gene ends were 3 bases for V and 1 base for J; bases not matched to a gene: 9. Germline CDR1 SGHVS, CDR2 FQNEAQ. CDR3 bases: TGTGCCAGCAGCTTTCTCTCGACAGGGGGCGCATCTGGAAACACCATATATTTT. Translation gives CASSFLSTGGASGNTIYF.

The rearrangement uses TRBV6-5 and TRBJ2-7; possible D gene TRBD2, 7 bases. There are 16 residues in the CDR3. V was shortened by 1 base and J by 4 bases, with 17 bases between the two germline ends. Germline V gene sequence: CDR1 MNHEY, CDR2 SVGAGI. The DNA of the CDR3 is TGTGCCAGCAGTTACTTAATGCCCAAGGGGGGGTACGAGCAGTACTTC. Amino acids: CASSYLMPKGGYEQYF.

The chain employs TRBV30 and TRBJ2-3; D is possibly TRBD2 (5 bases). The germline V gene has CDR1 GTSNPN and CDR2 SVGIG (reference sequence). This CDR3 has 13 amino acids. V was trimmed by 2 bases and J by 4 bases, leaving 10 bases between them. The CDR3 sequence: CAWSKRRADTQYF. CDR3 nucleotides: TGTGCCTGGAGTAAGCGGAGAGCAGATACGCAGTATTTT.

The chain is built from TRBV5-8 and TRBJ2-1; D is unresolved. With 5 bases removed from V and 9 bases from J, the gap between germline ends came to 9 bases. The CDR3 extends over 11 amino acids. Germline V gene data show CDR1 as SGHTS and CDR2 as YDEGEE. The DNA for the CDR3 is TGTGCCAGCAGAAAGTATAGTGAGCAGTTCTTC. This gives the protein CASRKYSEQFF. Using reference TRBV5-8 and TRBJ2-1 for the parts outside the CDR3, the full variable domain is EAGVTQSPTHLIKTRGQQATLRCSPISGHTSVYWYQQALGLGLQFLLWYDEGEERNRGNFPPRFSGRQFPNYSSELNVNALELEDSALYLCASRKYSEQFFGPGTRLTVL.

There are a few counts of this clone. This sequence joins TRBV5-4 and TRBJ2-4; the D is unclear. Trimming stripped 0 bases from V and 0 bases from J, with 13 bases between. The germline gives CDR1 SGHNT, CDR2 YYREEE (reference sequence). This CDR3 region has 17 residues. The CDR3, as DNA: TGTGCCAGCAGCTTGGTTCCCCCAGGCCTAGCCAAAAACATTCAGTACTTC. The encoded protein is CASSLVPPGLAKNIQYF. The full variable domain, with the rest looked up from reference TRBV5-4 and TRBJ2-4, is ETGVTQSPTHLIKTRGQQVTLRCSSQSGHNTVSWYQQALGQGPQFIFQYYREEENGRGNFPPRFSGLQFPNYSSELNVNALELDDSALYLCASSLVPPGLAKNIQYFGAGTRLSVL.

The rearrangement links TRBV28 to TRBJ1-1, with D possibly TRBD1 on 5 matching bases. Germline V gene lookup returns CDR1 MDHEN and CDR2 SYDVKM. V was pared by 5 bases and J by 3 bases, with 22 bases between. There are 17 residues in the CDR3. The CDR3 DNA reads TGTGCCAGCAGTCCAGCAACGGGGGGGATCGTTGACACTGAAGCTTTCTTT. It specifies CASSPATGGIVDTEAFF.

There are a few counts of this clone. The chain carries TRBV6-6 and TRBJ1-2, with TRBD1 identical over 7 bases. In germline, CDR1 is MNHNY, CDR2 SVGAGI (reference sequence). Unmatched junction bases numbered 6, after V lost 8 bases and J lost 6 bases. The CDR3 extends over 12 amino acids. The CDR3 nucleotides read TGTGCCAGCGACCCAGGGGGGAATGGCTACACCTTC. Protein: CASDPGGNGYTF.

The rearrangement uses TRBV7-9 and TRBJ1-1, with a possible D match to TRBD1 (6 bases). Germline loops: CDR1 SEHNR, CDR2 FQNEAQ (reference sequence). This CDR3 is built from 16 residues. The V end was cut by 5 bases, the J end by 4 bases, with 20 bases between. CDR3 sequence: CASSRVLGTGPTEAFF. The CDR3 DNA follows: TGTGCCAGCAGCCGAGTCCTGGGAACAGGGCCCACTGAAGCTTTCTTT.

The chain has TRBV19 and TRBJ2-5; perhaps TRBD1 as D (5 bases). CDR3 length equals 14 residues. The germline CDR1 and CDR2 sequences are LNHDA and SQIVND (reference sequence). Trimming took 5 bases from V and 2 from J, leaving 12 bases between them. The CDR3 sequence is CASSLQDTQETQYF. Written as DNA, the CDR3 is TGTGCCAGTAGTTTACAGGACACGCAAGAGACCCAGTACTTC.

The V gene is TRBV4-3, the J gene TRBJ2-3, with unresolved D. The CDR3 sequence is 13 residues long. V lost 3 bases, J lost 6 bases, and 10 bases lay in between. Per the germline V gene, CDR1 is LGHNA and CDR2 is YSLEER. CDR3 residues: CASSHAQLDTQYF. The CDR3, as DNA: TGCGCCAGCAGCCACGCTCAACTGGATACGCAGTATTTT.

The V gene is TRBV5-1, the J gene TRBJ2-5; TRBD2 agrees at 8 bases. Unmatched junction bases numbered 9, after V lost 3 bases and J lost 5 bases. This CDR3 contains 15 residues. From germline, CDR1 is SGHRS and CDR2 YFSETQ. The DNA for the CDR3 is TGCGCCAGCAGCTCGAACGTCGGCGGGGGGGAGACCCAGTACTTC. This sequence encodes CASSSNVGGGETQYF.

This CDR3 is CAIRDGATDTQYF. The CDR3 bases are TGTGCCATCAGGGATGGGGCCACAGATACGCAGTATTTT. This chain uses TRBV10-3 with TRBJ2-3, with D perhaps matching TRBD1 (5 bases). This CDR3 region has 13 residues. V was cut by 6 bases and J by 2 bases, with 9 bases left in between. Germline assignment: CDR1 ENHRY and CDR2 SYGVKD.

The V call is TRBV14, the J call TRBJ1-6, with D unclear. Germline V gene data show CDR1 as SGHDN and CDR2 as FVKESK. The CDR3 runs 15 residues. Trimming took 0 bases from V and 7 from J, leaving 10 bases between them. The CDR3 sequence is CASSQDRESNSPLHF. In DNA, the CDR3 is TGTGCCAGCAGCCAAGATCGGGAGAGCAATTCACCCCTCCACTTT. The entire variable domain, with the rest obtained from reference TRBV14 and TRBJ1-6, is as follows: EAGVTQFPSHSVIEKGQTVTLRCDPISGHDNLYWYRRVMGKEIKFLLHFVKESKQDESGMPNNRFLAERTGGTYSTLKVQPAELEDSGVYFCASSQDRESNSPLHFGNGTRLTVT.

This sequence joins TRBV27 and TRBJ1-1; a weak D match, TRBD1 (5 bases). Per germline, CDR1 MNHEY and CDR2 SMNVEV (reference sequence). This CDR3 spans 15 amino acids. V lost 8 bases to trimming and J lost 1 base, with 17 bases between them. The CDR3 coding sequence is TGTGCCAGCGGCCCAGCAGTCGGGGGGAACACTGAAGCTTTCTTT. Translating it yields CASGPAVGGNTEAFF.

This chain links TRBV4-2 with TRBJ2-7; 9 bases are a match to TRBD2. CDR1 LGHNA and CDR2 YNFKEQ come from the germline V gene. Trimming cost V 3 bases and J 7 bases; bases outside gene matches: 19. The CDR3 runs to 18 residues. The CDR3 sequence: CASSQAGAGGTASEEQYF. For the CDR3, the DNA is TGTGCCAGCAGCCAGGCCGGAGCGGGGGGAACCGCCTCTGAAGAGCAGTACTTC.